This T cell receptor beta chain stems from a study of circulating and synovial CD4+ cells in juvenile arthritis. Repertoires were generated with immunoSEQ multiplex PCR, while TCRdb's copy carries only in-frame clones and drops some. The repertoire has tens of thousands of clones, around 93% of them found once; the top ten carry 2.5% to 3%. This CDR3 region has 11 residues. Per germline, CDR1 SGHAT and CDR2 FQNNGV. The V end was cut by 4 bases, the J end by 7 bases, with 2 bases between. The sequenced sample consisted of CD4+ T cells from blood. V is TRBV11-2 and J is TRBJ1-6; no definite D call. The origin of this receptor is a human donor with juvenile idiopathic arthritis. For the CDR3, the DNA is TGTGCCAGCAGCTCAAATTCACCCCTCCACTTT. Translated, it gives CASSSNSPLHF. Filled out from reference TRBV11-2 and TRBJ1-6, the complete variable domain reads EAGVAQSPRYKIIEKRQSVAFWCNPISGHATLYWYQQILGQGPKLLIQFQNNGVVDDSQLPKDRFSAERLKGVDSTLKIQPAKLEDSAVYLCASSSNSPLHFGNGTRLTVT.